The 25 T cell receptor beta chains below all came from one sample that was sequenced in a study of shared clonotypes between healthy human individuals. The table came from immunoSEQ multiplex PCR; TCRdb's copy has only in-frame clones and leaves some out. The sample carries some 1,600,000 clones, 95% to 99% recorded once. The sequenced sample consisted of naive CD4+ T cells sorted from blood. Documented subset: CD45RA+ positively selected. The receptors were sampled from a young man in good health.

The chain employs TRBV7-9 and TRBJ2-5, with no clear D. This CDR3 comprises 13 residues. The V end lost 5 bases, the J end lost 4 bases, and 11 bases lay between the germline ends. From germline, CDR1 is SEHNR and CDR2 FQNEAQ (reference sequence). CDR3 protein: CASSVRSSETQYF. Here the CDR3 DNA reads TGTGCCAGCAGCGTGCGGTCCTCAGAGACCCAGTACTTC.

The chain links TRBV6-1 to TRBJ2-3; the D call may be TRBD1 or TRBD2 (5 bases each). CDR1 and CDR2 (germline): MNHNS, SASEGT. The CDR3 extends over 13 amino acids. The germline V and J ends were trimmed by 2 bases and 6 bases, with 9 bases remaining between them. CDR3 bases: TGTGCCAGCAGTGAACCCCGGGGCGATACGCAGTATTTT. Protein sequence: CASSEPRGDTQYF.

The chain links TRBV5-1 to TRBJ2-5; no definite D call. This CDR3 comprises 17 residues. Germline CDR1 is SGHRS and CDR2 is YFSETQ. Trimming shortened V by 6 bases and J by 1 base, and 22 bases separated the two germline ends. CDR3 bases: TGCGCCAGCAATAATCTGTTTTCTGGCGACATCCAAGAGACCCAGTACTTC. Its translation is CASNNLFSGDIQETQYF.

The CDR3 protein is CSVERLAGGNEQFF. The CDR3 region has the DNA TGCAGCGTTGAAAGGTTAGCGGGAGGGAATGAGCAGTTCTTC. This chain connects TRBV29-1 to TRBJ2-1; 11 positions match TRBD2. CDR3 length equals 14 residues. Per germline, CDR1 SQVTM and CDR2 ANQGSEA. V lost 2 bases and J lost 7; bases outside the gene matches: 4.

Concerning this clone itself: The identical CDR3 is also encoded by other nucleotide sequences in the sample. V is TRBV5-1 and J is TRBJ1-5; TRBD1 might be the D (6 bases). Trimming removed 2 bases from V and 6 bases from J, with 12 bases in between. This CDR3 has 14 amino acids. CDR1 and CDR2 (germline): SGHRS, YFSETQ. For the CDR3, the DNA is TGCGCCAGCAGCTTAACAGGGTCGGGTCAGCCCCAGCATTTT. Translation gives CASSLTGSGQPQHF. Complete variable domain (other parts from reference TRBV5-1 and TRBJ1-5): KAGVTQTPRYLIKTRGQQVTLSCSPISGHRSVSWYQQTPGQGLQFLFEYFSETQRNKGNFPGRFSGRQFSNSRSEMNVSTLELGDSALYLCASSLTGSGQPQHFGDGTRLSIL.

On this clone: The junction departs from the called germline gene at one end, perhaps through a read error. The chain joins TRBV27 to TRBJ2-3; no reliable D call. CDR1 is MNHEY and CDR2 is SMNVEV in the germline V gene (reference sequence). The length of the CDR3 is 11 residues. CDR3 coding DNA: TGTGCCAGCAGTCCTACTGCGACTGAGAATTTT. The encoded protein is CASSPTATENF.

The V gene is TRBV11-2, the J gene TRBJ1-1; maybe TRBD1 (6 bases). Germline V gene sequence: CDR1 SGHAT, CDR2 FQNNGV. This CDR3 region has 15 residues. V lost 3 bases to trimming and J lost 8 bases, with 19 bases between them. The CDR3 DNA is TGTGCCAGCAGCTTTGGGGGGCTTAACATCCGCGAAGCTTTCTTT. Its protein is CASSFGGLNIREAFF.

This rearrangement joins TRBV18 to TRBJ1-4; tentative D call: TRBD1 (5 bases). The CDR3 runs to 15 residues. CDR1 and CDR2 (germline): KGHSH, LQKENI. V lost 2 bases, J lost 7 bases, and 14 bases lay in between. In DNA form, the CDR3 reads TGTGCCAGCTCACCAACCCAGGGTGGGCGTGAAAAACTGTTTTTT. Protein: CASSPTQGGREKLFF.

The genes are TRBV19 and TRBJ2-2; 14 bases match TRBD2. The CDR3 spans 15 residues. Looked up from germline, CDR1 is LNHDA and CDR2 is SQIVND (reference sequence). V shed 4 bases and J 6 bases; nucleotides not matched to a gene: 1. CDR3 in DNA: TGTGCCAGTAGTAGGACTAGCGGGAGGCCCGGGGAGCTGTTTTTT. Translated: CASSRTSGRPGELFF. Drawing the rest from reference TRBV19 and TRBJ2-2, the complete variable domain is DGGITQSPKYLFRKEGQNVTLSCEQNLNHDAMYWYRQDPGQGLRLIYYSQIVNDFQKGDIAEGYSVSREKKESFPLTVTSAQKNPTAFYLCASSRTSGRPGELFFGEGSRLTVL.

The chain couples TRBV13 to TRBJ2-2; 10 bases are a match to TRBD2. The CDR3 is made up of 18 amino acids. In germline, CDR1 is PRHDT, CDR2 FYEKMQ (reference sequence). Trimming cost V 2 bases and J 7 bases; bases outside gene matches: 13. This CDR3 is CASSLRLAGAGSGGELFF. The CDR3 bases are TGTGCCAGCAGCTTACGGCTAGCGGGAGCTGGATCGGGCGGGGAGCTGTTTTTT.

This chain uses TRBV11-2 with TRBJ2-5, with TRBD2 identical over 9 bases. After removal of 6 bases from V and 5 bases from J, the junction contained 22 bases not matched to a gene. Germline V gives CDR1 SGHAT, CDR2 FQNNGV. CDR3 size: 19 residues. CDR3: CASSSRVLREGLSGETQYF. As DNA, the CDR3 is TGTGCCAGCAGTTCCCGAGTCTTGCGGGAGGGGTTGTCGGGTGAGACCCAGTACTTC.

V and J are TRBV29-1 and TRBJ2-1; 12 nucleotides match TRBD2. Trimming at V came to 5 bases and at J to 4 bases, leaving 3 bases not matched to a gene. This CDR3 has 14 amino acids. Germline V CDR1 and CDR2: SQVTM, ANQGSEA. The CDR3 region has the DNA TGCAGCGTTAAAGGGACTAGCGGGTACAATGAGCAGTTCTTC. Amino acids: CSVKGTSGYNEQFF.

CDR3 sequence: CASSSDSGVETQYF. In nucleotides, the CDR3 is TGCGCCAGCAGCTCGGATTCAGGGGTAGAGACCCAGTACTTC. The chain combines TRBV5-1 with TRBJ2-5, with a tentative D call TRBD1 (6 bases). V was trimmed by 3 bases and J by 4 bases, leaving 13 bases between them. The germline gives CDR1 SGHRS, CDR2 YFSETQ. The CDR3 contains 14 residues.

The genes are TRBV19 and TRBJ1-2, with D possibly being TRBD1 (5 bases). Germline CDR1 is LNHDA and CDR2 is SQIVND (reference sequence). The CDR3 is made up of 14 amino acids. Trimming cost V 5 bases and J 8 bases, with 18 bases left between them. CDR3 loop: CASSLRDRPWGYTF. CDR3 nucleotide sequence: TGTGCCAGTAGTCTCCGGGACCGGCCATGGGGCTACACCTTC.

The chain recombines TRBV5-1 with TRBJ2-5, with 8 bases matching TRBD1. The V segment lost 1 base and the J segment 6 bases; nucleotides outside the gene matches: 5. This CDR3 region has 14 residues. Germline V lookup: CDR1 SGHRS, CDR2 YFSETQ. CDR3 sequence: CASSLSQGAKTQYF. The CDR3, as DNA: TGCGCCAGCAGCTTGTCTCAGGGGGCGAAGACCCAGTACTTC.

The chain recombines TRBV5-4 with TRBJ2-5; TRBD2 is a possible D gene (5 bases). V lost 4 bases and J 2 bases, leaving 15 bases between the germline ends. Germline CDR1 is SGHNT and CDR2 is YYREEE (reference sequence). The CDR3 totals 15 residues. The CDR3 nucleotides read TGTGCCAGCAGCACGCTACTAGGGAAACAAGAGACCCAGTACTTC. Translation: CASSTLLGKQETQYF.

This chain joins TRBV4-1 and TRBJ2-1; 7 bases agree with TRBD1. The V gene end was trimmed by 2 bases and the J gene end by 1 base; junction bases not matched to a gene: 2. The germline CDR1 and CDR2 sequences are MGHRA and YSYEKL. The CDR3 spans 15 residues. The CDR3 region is CASSQLRGSYNEQFF. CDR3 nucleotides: TGCGCCAGCAGCCAACTCAGGGGGTCCTACAATGAGCAGTTCTTC.

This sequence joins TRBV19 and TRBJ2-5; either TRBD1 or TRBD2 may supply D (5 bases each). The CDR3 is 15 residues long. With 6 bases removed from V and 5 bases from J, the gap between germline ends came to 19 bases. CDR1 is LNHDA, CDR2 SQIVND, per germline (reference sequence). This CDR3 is CASSRGPERDETQYF. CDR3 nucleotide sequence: TGTGCCAGTAGCCGGGGACCGGAGAGGGATGAGACCCAGTACTTC.

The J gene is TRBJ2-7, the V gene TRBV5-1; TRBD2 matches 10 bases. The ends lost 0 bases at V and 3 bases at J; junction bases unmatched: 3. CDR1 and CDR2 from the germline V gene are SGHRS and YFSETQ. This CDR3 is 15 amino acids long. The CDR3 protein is CASSLGGTSVYEQYF. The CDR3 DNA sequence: TGCGCCAGCAGCTTGGGCGGGACTAGCGTCTACGAGCAGTACTTC.

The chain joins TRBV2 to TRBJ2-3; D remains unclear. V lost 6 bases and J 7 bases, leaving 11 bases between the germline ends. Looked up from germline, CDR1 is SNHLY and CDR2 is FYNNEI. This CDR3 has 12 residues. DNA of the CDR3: TGTGCCAGCAGCAAAAGACTGAATACGCAGTATTTT. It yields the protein CASSKRLNTQYF.

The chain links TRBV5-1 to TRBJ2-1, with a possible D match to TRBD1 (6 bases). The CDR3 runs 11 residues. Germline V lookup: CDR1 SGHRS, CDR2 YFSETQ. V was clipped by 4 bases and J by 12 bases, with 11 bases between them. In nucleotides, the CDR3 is TGCGCCAGCAGCCGTGACAGGCTGCAGTTCTTC. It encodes CASSRDRLQFF. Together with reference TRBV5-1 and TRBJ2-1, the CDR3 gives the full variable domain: KAGVTQTPRYLIKTRGQQVTLSCSPISGHRSVSWYQQTPGQGLQFLFEYFSETQRNKGNFPGRFSGRQFSNSRSEMNVSTLELGDSALYLCASSRDRLQFFGPGTRLTVL.

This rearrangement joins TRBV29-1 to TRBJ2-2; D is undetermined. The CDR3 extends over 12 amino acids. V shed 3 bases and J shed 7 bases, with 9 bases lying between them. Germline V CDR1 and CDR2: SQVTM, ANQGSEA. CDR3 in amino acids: CSVETLNGELFF. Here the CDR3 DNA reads TGCAGCGTTGAGACTTTAAACGGGGAGCTGTTTTTT.

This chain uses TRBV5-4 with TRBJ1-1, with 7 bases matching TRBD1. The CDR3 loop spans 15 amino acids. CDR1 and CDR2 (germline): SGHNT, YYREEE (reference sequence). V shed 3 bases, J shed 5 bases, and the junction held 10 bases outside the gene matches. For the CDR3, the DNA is TGTGCCAGCAGCTGGGAAAGACAGGGACGAACTGAAGCTTTCTTT. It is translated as CASSWERQGRTEAFF.

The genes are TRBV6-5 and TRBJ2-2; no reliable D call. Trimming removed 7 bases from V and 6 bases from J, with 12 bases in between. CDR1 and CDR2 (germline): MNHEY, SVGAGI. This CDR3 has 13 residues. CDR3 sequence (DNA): TGTGCCAGCACGTTTGGGTATGCCGGGGAGCTGTTTTTT. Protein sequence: CASTFGYAGELFF.

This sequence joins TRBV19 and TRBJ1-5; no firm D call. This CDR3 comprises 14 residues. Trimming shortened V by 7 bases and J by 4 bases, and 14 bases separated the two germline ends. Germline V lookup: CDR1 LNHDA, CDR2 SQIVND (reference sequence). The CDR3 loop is CASTRKIGNQPQHF. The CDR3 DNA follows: TGTGCCAGTACACGAAAGATTGGTAATCAGCCCCAGCATTTT.